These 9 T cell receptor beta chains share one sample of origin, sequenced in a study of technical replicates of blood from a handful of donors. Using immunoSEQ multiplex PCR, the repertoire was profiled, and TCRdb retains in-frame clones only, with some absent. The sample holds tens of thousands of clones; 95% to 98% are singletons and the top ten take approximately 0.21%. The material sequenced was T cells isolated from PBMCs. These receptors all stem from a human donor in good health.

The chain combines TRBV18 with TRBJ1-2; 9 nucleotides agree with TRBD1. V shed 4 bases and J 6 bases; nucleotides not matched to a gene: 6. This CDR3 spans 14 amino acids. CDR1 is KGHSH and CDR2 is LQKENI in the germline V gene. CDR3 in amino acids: CASSRDRDRDGYTF. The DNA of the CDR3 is TGTGCCAGCTCACGCGACCGGGACAGGGATGGCTACACCTTC. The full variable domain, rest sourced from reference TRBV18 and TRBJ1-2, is NAGVMQNPRHLVRRRGQEARLRCSPMKGHSHVYWYRQLPEEGLKFMVYLQKENIIDESGMPKERFSAEFPKEGPSILRIQQVVRGDSAAYFCASSRDRDRDGYTFGSGTRLTVV.

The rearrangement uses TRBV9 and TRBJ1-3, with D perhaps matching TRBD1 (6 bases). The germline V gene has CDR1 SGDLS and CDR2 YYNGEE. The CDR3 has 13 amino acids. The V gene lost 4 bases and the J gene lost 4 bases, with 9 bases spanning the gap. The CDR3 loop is CASSSGQGNTIYF. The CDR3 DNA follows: TGTGCCAGCAGCAGCGGACAGGGAAACACCATATATTTT.

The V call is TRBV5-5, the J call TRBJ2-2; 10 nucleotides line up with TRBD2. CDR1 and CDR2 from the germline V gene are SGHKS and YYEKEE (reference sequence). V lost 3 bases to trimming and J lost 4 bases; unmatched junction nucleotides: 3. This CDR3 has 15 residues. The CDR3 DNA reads TGTGCCAGCAGCTATGGGACTAGCGTCACCGGGGAGCTGTTTTTT. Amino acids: CASSYGTSVTGELFF.

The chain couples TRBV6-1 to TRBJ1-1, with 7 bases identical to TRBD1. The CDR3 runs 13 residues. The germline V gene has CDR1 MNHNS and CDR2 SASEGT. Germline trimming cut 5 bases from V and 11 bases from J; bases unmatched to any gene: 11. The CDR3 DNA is TGTGCCAGCAGTAGGGGGCTGACAGGGACCGCTTTCTTT. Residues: CASSRGLTGTAFF.

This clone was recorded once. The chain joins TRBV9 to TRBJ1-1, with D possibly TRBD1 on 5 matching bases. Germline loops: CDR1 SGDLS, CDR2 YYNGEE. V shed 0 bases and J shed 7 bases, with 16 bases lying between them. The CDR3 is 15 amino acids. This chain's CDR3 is CASSVGWEGRGEAFF. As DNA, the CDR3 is TGTGCCAGCAGCGTAGGATGGGAGGGGCGAGGTGAAGCTTTCTTT.

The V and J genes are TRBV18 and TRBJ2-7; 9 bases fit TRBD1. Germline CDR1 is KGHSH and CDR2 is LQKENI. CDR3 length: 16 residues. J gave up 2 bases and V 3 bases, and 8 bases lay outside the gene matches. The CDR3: CASSPASGQGTYEQYF. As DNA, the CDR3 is TGTGCCAGCTCACCCGCCTCGGGACAGGGTACCTACGAGCAGTACTTC.

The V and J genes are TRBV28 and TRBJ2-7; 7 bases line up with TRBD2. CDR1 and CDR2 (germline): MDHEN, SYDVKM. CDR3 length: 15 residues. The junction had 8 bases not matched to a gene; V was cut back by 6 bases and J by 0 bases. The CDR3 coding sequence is TGTGCCAGCAGGGGACGGGGGGAAGTCTCCTACGAGCAGTACTTC. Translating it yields CASRGRGEVSYEQYF.

The CDR3 sequence is CASSGQKLFF. The CDR3 DNA sequence: TGTGCCAGCAGTGGGCAAAAACTGTTTTTT. The chain has TRBV6-1 and TRBJ1-4; D ambiguous. The germline gives CDR1 MNHNS, CDR2 SASEGT. V lost 4 bases and J 9 bases, leaving 3 bases between the germline ends. CDR3 length equals 10 residues.

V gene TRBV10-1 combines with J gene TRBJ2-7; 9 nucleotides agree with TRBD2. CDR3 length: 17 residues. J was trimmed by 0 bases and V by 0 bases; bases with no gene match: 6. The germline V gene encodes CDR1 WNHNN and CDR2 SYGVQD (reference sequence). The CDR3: CASSESIAGDHSYEQYF. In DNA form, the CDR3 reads TGCGCCAGCAGTGAGTCAATAGCGGGAGATCACTCCTACGAGCAGTACTTC.